Shown below are 20 T cell receptor beta chains from a single sample sequenced in a study of blood T cell repertoires in COVID-19. Method: immunoSEQ multiplex PCR; TCRdb's copy keeps in-frame clones and lacks some. The sample consists of 350,000 to 450,000 clones, approximately 89% of them appearing once. Sequenced: peripheral blood. Source of these receptors: a woman aged 55-69 years with COVID-19, enrolled during active disease.

The V call is TRBV4-1, the J call TRBJ1-2; D may be TRBD1 (6 bases). This CDR3 is 15 amino acids long. Trimming removed 0 bases at V and 5 bases at J, with 13 bases between. Germline CDR1 MGHRA, CDR2 YSYEKL. The CDR3 coding sequence is TGCGCCAGCAGCCAAGAAGGCACAGGGTTGTATGGCTACACCTTC. This codes for CASSQEGTGLYGYTF.

This clone was seen only once. The rearrangement joins TRBV27 to TRBJ1-1; D gene ambiguous. CDR3 length: 12 amino acids. The V end lost 5 bases, the J end lost 10 bases, and 14 bases lay between the germline ends. CDR1 is MNHEY and CDR2 is SMNVEV in the germline V gene (reference sequence). CDR3 in amino acids: CASSPSGLGAFF. CDR3 bases: TGTGCCAGCAGTCCGTCAGGTCTCGGAGCTTTCTTT.

The chain uses TRBV3-1 (or the pseudogene TRBV3-2) and TRBJ2-5, with D possibly matching TRBD2 (6 bases). Trimming shortened V by 3 bases and J by 5 bases, and 19 bases separated the two germline ends. Germline-derived CDR1 and CDR2 are LGHDT and YNNKEL (reference sequence). This CDR3 is built from 16 residues. The CDR3 DNA follows: TGTGCCAGCAGCCAGGTGACTAGTCGTCGATCGGAGACCCAGTACTTC. Translating gives CASSQVTSRRSETQYF.

V and J are TRBV5-1 and TRBJ2-1, with D possibly matching TRBD2 (6 bases). The CDR3 contains 16 residues. Per germline, CDR1 SGHRS and CDR2 YFSETQ. V was trimmed by 4 bases and J by 4 bases, leaving 18 bases between them. The CDR3 here is CASSPVVGGSYNEQFF. The CDR3 DNA reads as TGCGCCAGCAGCCCCGTGGTGGGGGGTTCTTACAATGAGCAGTTCTTC.

A few counts support this clone. The gene calls are TRBV21-1 and TRBJ1-4. TRBV21-1 is tagged as a pseudogene. This CDR3 contains 16 residues. CDR3 amino acids: CASSVPGGERGEKLFF. For the CDR3, the DNA is TGTGCCAGCAGCGTTCCTGGGGGGGAGAGGGGTGAAAAACTGTTTTTT.

This chain links TRBV4-1 with TRBJ2-7, with TRBD1 identical over 8 bases. This CDR3 comprises 16 residues. With 0 bases clipped from V and 4 bases from J, the junction kept 8 bases outside the gene matches. The germline CDR1 and CDR2 sequences are MGHRA and YSYEKL. The CDR3 DNA reads as TGCGCCAGCAGCCAAGAGTCTCGGCAGGGGGCTTACGAGCAGTACTTC. It codes for CASSQESRQGAYEQYF.

The rearrangement links TRBV5-1 to TRBJ2-2; 12 nucleotides align to TRBD1. CDR1 is SGHRS, CDR2 YFSETQ, per germline. V shed 3 bases, J shed 5 bases, and the junction held 5 bases outside the gene matches. The CDR3 contains 16 residues. The CDR3 bases are TGCGCCAGCAGCTGGGGACAGGGGGCGCGTACCGGGGAGCTGTTTTTT. It translates to CASSWGQGARTGELFF.

This rearrangement joins TRBV27 to TRBJ1-2; TRBD1 matches 7 bases. V shed 7 bases and J 7 bases; nucleotides not matched to a gene: 9. The CDR3 extends over 13 amino acids. Per the germline V gene, CDR1 is MNHEY and CDR2 is SMNVEV (reference sequence). The CDR3 DNA reads TGTGCCAGCACTAGACAGGGAAGAGGTGGCTACACCTTC. Its protein is CASTRQGRGGYTF.

The V gene is TRBV2, the J gene TRBJ1-1, with D unclear. Trimming took 8 bases from V and 4 from J, leaving 14 bases between them. Germline V gene sequence: CDR1 SNHLY, CDR2 FYNNEI. CDR3 length: 13 residues. In DNA form, the CDR3 reads TGTGCCAGCCCTTCGCCCTCCGGCACTGAAGCTTTCTTT. Amino acid sequence: CASPSPSGTEAFF.

The chain combines TRBV7-3 with TRBJ2-7, with 14 bases matching TRBD2. CDR1 and CDR2 (germline): SGHTA, FQGTGA. The ends lost 5 bases at V and 12 bases at J; junction bases unmatched: 9. The CDR3 has 14 amino acids. The CDR3 bases are TGTGCCAGCAGCCTCGGACTAGCGGGGGGAATGCGGTACTTC. Amino acids: CASSLGLAGGMRYF.

V is TRBV7-3 and J is TRBJ1-1; D possibly corresponds to TRBD1 (6 bases). The CDR3 is 14 residues long. Germline assignment: CDR1 SGHTA and CDR2 FQGTGA. The ends were cut back, 4 bases at V and 4 bases at J, with 13 bases in the middle. The chain's CDR3 is CASSSHAGVTEAFF. CDR3 sequence (DNA): TGTGCCAGCAGCTCCCACGCAGGGGTCACTGAAGCTTTCTTT.

The rearrangement links TRBV27 to TRBJ1-1, with D possibly TRBD1 on 5 matching bases. The germline gives CDR1 MNHEY, CDR2 SMNVEV (reference sequence). Trimming took 4 bases from V and 4 from J, leaving 13 bases between them. The CDR3 has 14 amino acids. Here the CDR3 DNA reads TGTGCCAGCAGTTCCCAGGGAACCGGCACTGAAGCTTTCTTT. This encodes CASSSQGTGTEAFF.

This clone was recorded only once. The V call is TRBV5-6, the J call TRBJ2-7, with D maybe TRBD2 (5 bases). V was shortened by 0 bases and J by 2 bases, with 12 bases between the two germline ends. Germline CDR1 reads SGHDT; CDR2 reads YYEEEE. This CDR3 is 15 amino acids long. The CDR3 protein is CASSLVRTYTYEQYF. The CDR3 DNA reads TGTGCCAGCAGCTTGGTTCGGACTTATACCTACGAGCAGTACTTC.

The V gene is TRBV12-5, the J gene TRBJ2-1; D is undetermined. This CDR3 spans 11 amino acids. Trimming cost V 6 bases and J 9 bases, with 9 bases left between them. Germline CDR1 reads LGHNT; CDR2 reads FRNRAP. In nucleotides, the CDR3 is TGTGCTAGTGGCGAAAGGAGTGAGCAGTTCTTC. Translation gives CASGERSEQFF. The full variable domain, completed using reference TRBV12-5 and TRBJ2-1, is DARVTQTPRHKVTEMGQEVTMRCQPILGHNTVFWYRQTMMQGLELLAYFRNRAPLDDSGMPKDRFSAEMPDATLATLKIQPSEPRDSAVYFCASGERSEQFFGPGTRLTVL.

CDR3 loop: CAWKRVELYNSPLHF. The DNA for the CDR3 is TGTGCCTGGAAGCGCGTGGAACTCTATAATTCACCCCTCCACTTT. V gene TRBV30 combines with J gene TRBJ1-6; D is uncertain. Germline V CDR1 and CDR2: GTSNPN, SVGIG (reference sequence). The CDR3 loop spans 15 amino acids. Trimming stripped 4 bases from V and 3 bases from J, with 13 bases between. The full variable domain, rest sourced from reference TRBV30 and TRBJ1-6, is SQTIHQWPATLVQPVGSPLSLECTVEGTSNPNLYWYRQAAGRGLQLLFYSVGIGQISSEVPQNLSASRPQDRQFILSSKKLLLSDSGFYLCAWKRVELYNSPLHFGNGTRLTVT.

The chain uses TRBV7-2 and TRBJ2-3; tentative D call: TRBD2 (7 bases). Germline V lookup: CDR1 SGHTA, CDR2 FQGNSA. The CDR3 spans 16 residues. Trimming took off 6 bases at V and 2 bases at J, with 18 bases between the two ends. DNA of the CDR3: TGTGCCAGCAGTTTTTATGGGGGGGGCCCCACAGATACGCAGTATTTT. Amino acids: CASSFYGGGPTDTQYF.

The chain's CDR3 is CASSQGERSYNEQFF. CDR3 sequence (DNA): TGCGCCAGCAGCCAAGGGGAGCGGTCTTACAATGAGCAGTTCTTC. This chain links TRBV4-1 with TRBJ2-1, with D maybe TRBD2 (5 bases). The CDR3 runs to 15 residues. Germline V lookup: CDR1 MGHRA, CDR2 YSYEKL. The V and J ends lost 1 base and 4 bases respectively, with 11 bases between them.

The chain links TRBV6-5 to TRBJ2-1; tentative D call: TRBD1 (6 bases). V was clipped by 11 bases and J by 3 bases, with 14 bases between them. Germline CDR1 is MNHEY and CDR2 is SVGAGI. The CDR3 loop spans 13 amino acids. In DNA form, the CDR3 reads TGTGCCGGCCAGACAGGCAACTACAATGAGCAGTTCTTC. It encodes CAGQTGNYNEQFF.

The chain uses TRBV12-5 and TRBJ2-1, with D unresolved. V dropped 6 bases and J dropped 4 bases, with 7 bases sitting between them. Germline loops: CDR1 LGHNT, CDR2 FRNRAP. The CDR3 is 12 amino acids. DNA for the CDR3: TGTGCTAGTGGCTTACTTTACAATGAGCAGTTCTTC. Its translation: CASGLLYNEQFF.

The V call is TRBV5-4, the J call TRBJ2-3; the D gene is possibly TRBD1 (6 bases). Germline V lookup: CDR1 SGHNT, CDR2 YYREEE (reference sequence). This CDR3 region has 15 residues. Between the trimmed V and J ends, which lost 2 bases and 5 bases, there was a span of 15 bases. The CDR3 DNA follows: TGTGCCAGCAGCTTACTGACAGGAATTAGAGATACGCAGTATTTT. This gives the protein CASSLLTGIRDTQYF.